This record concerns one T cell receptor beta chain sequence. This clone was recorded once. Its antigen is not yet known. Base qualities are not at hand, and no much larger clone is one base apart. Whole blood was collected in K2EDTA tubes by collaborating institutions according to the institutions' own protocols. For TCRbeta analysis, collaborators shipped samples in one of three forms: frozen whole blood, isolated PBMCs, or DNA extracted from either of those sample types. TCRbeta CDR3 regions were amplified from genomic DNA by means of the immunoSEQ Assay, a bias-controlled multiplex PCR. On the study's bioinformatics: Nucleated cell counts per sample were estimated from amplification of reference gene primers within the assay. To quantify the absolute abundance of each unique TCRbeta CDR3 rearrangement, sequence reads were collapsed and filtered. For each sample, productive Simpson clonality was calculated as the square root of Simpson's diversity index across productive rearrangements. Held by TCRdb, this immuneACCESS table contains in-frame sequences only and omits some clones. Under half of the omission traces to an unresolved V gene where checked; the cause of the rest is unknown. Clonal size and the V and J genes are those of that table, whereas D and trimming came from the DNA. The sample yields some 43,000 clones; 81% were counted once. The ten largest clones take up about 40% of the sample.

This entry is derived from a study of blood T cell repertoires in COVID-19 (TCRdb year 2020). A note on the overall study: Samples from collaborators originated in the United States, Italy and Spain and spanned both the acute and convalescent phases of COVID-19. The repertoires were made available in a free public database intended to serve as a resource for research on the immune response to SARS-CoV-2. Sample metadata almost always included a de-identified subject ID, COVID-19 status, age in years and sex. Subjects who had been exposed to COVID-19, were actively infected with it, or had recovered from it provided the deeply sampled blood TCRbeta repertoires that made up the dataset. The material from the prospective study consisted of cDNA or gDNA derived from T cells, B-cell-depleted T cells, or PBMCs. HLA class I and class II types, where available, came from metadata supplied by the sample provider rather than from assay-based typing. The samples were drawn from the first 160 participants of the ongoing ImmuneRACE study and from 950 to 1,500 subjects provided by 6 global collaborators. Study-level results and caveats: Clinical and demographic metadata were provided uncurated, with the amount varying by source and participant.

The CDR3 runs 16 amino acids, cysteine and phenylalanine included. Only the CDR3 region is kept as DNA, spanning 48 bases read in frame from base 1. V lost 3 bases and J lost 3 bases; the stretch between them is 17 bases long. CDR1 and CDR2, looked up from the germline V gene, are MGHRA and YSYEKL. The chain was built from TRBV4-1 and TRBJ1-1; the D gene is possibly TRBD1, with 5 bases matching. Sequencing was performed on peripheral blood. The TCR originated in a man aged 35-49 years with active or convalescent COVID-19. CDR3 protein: CASSQGGGARDTEAFF. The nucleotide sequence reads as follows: TGCGCCAGCAGCCAGGGGGGTGGGGCGAGGGACACTGAAGCTTTCTTT.